Following are 10 T cell receptor beta chains from one sample sequenced in a study of T cell responses to AZD1222 COVID-19 vaccine. TCRdb's copy holds only in-frame clones and misses some; the assay was immunoSEQ multiplex PCR. The sample lists over 150,000 clones, approximately 90% occurring once. The specimen comprised peripheral blood, sampled on day 0 of AZD1222 vaccination. The receptors come from an adult in good health.

This chain connects TRBV19 to TRBJ2-2; either TRBD1 or TRBD2 may supply D (5 bases each). V lost 5 bases, J lost 5 bases, and 9 bases lay in between. Germline-derived CDR1 and CDR2 are LNHDA and SQIVND (reference sequence). CDR3 length equals 13 residues. For the CDR3, the DNA is TGTGCCAGTAGTGTCTGGGGGACCGGGGAGCTGTTTTTT. It codes for CASSVWGTGELFF.

The J gene is TRBJ2-1, the V gene TRBV7-3; TRBD1 or TRBD2 may be the D gene (5 bases each). The CDR3 covers 13 residues. V was shortened by 5 bases and J by 5 bases, with 10 bases between the two germline ends. Germline-derived CDR1 and CDR2 are SGHTA and FQGTGA. CDR3 protein: CASSLGVDNEQFF. CDR3 DNA sequence: TGTGCCAGCAGCCTGGGGGTGGACAATGAGCAGTTCTTC.

J is TRBJ2-5 and V is TRBV28; 9 positions agree with TRBD1. Germline assignment: CDR1 MDHEN and CDR2 SYDVKM. The CDR3 is made up of 14 amino acids. The junction had 5 bases not matched to a gene; V was cut back by 6 bases and J by 3 bases. The CDR3 spells CASSQRTGEETQYF. DNA of the CDR3: TGTGCCAGCAGCCAACGGACAGGGGAAGAGACCCAGTACTTC.

CDR3 nucleotide sequence: TGTGCCAGTAGTAGGGGACAGGGGGCTCCCATGAACACTGAAGCTTTCTTT. Translated, it gives CASSRGQGAPMNTEAFF. The chain uses TRBV19 and TRBJ1-1; 12 bases are a match to TRBD1. This CDR3 is 17 amino acids long. V was clipped by 4 bases and J by 0 bases; unmatched bases: 6. Germline V gene lookup returns CDR1 LNHDA and CDR2 SQIVND (reference sequence).

This rearrangement joins TRBV11-2 to TRBJ1-2; D remains ambiguous. The V and J ends lost 0 bases and 0 bases respectively, with 8 bases between them. This CDR3 has 15 residues. CDR1 and CDR2 from the germline V gene are SGHAT and FQNNGV. The CDR3 coding sequence is TGTGCCAGCAGCTTAGAGGCCGGGACTAACTATGGCTACACCTTC. Translation: CASSLEAGTNYGYTF.

The chain couples TRBV7-2 to TRBJ2-3, with TRBD2 identical over 8 bases. The V and J ends lost 5 bases and 4 bases, in that order; junction bases with no gene match: 8. The CDR3 has 15 residues. The germline V gene encodes CDR1 SGHTA and CDR2 FQGNSA. The CDR3, as DNA: TGTGCCAGCAGCCCGGGACTAGTGGGGGCAGATACGCAGTATTTT. This codes for CASSPGLVGADTQYF. Full variable domain (missing parts from reference TRBV7-2 and TRBJ2-3): GAGVSQSPSNKVTEKGKDVELRCDPISGHTALYWYRQSLGQGLEFLIYFQGNSAPDKSGLPSDRFSAERTGGSVSTLTIQRTQQEDSAVYLCASSPGLVGADTQYFGPGTRLTVL.

The CDR3 DNA is TGTGCCAGCAGCGAGATTACAGGGGAAGACGCTGAAGCTTTCTTT. Residues: CASSEITGEDAEAFF. The rearrangement links TRBV9 to TRBJ1-1, with TRBD1 identical over 7 bases. This CDR3 has 15 amino acids. Per germline, CDR1 SGDLS and CDR2 YYNGEE. Unmatched junction bases numbered 11, after V lost 3 bases and J lost 6 bases.

The V gene is TRBV29-1, the J gene TRBJ1-2, with TRBD1 identical over 7 bases. The CDR3 is made up of 14 amino acids. The germline V gene encodes CDR1 SQVTM and CDR2 ANQGSEA. J gave up 4 bases and V 0 bases, and 5 bases lay outside the gene matches. The CDR3 region is CSVEDSRTGYGYTF. CDR3 coding DNA: TGCAGCGTTGAAGATTCTCGGACAGGCTATGGCTACACCTTC.

The V gene is TRBV7-9, the J gene TRBJ2-4; 9 bases agree with TRBD1. V shed 6 bases, J shed 6 bases, and the junction held 6 bases outside the gene matches. The germline V gene has CDR1 SEHNR and CDR2 FQNEAQ (reference sequence). This CDR3 has 14 amino acids. CDR3 residues: CASSRTGGANIQYF. For the CDR3, the DNA is TGTGCCAGCAGTCGTACAGGGGGCGCAAACATTCAGTACTTC.

This chain links TRBV5-5 with TRBJ2-3; D perhaps matches TRBD2 (5 bases). Germline CDR1 is SGHKS and CDR2 is YYEKEE (reference sequence). The CDR3 sequence is 13 residues long. Trimming removed 4 bases at V and 5 bases at J, with 11 bases between. CDR3 coding DNA: TGTGCCAGCAGCGGAGGACTGGGAGATACGCAGTATTTT. Translated, it gives CASSGGLGDTQYF. The full variable domain, completed using reference TRBV5-5 and TRBJ2-3, is DAGVTQSPTHLIKTRGQQVTLRCSPISGHKSVSWYQQVLGQGPQFIFQYYEKEERGRGNFPDRFSARQFPNYSSELNVNALLLGDSALYLCASSGGLGDTQYFGPGTRLTVL.